These T cell receptor beta chains were read from a single sample in a study of T-cell reconstitution after alpha-beta-depleted transplantation in children. TCRdb re-called the PCR reads with MiXCR, one entry per CDR3 protein. The sample holds about 240,000 distinct CDR3 sequences, 12% seen once. The starting material was PBMCs from the stem cell graft donor, obtained from the stem cell graft. The receptors were gathered from a human donor who donated a stem cell graft to a child with acute lymphoblastic leukemia. The CDR3 runs from the conserved cysteine through the conserved F or W. The D gene is left open where the match is weak. Expanded clones get a size class; other rows say once, few or many, or leave the size out.

j_call: TRBJ2-5; clone_size: many; d_call: TRBD2; cdr3_length: 15; v_call: TRBV6-5; cdr3_aa: CASSYASGARETQYF; cdr3_nt: TGTGCCAGCAGTTACGCTAGCGGGGCTAGGGAGACCCAGTACTTC
j_call: TRBJ1-6; clone_size: many; d_call: -; cdr3_length: 15; v_call: TRBV28; cdr3_aa: CASRPTTGSASPLHF; cdr3_nt: TGTGCCAGCAGACCTACGACAGGTTCGGCTTCACCCCTCCACTTT
j_call: TRBJ2-4; clone_size: many; d_call: TRBD2; cdr3_length: 14; v_call: TRBV29-1; cdr3_aa: CSVGSIAGEGFQYF; cdr3_nt: TGCAGCGTCGGCAGTATAGCGGGAGAGGGCTTTCAGTACTTC
j_call: TRBJ1-5; clone_size: many; d_call: -; cdr3_length: 12; v_call: TRBV7-9; cdr3_aa: CASTFQNQPQHF; cdr3_nt: TGTGCCAGCACCTTTCAAAATCAGCCCCAGCATTTT
j_call: TRBJ2-3; clone_size: many; d_call: TRBD2; cdr3_length: 15; v_call: TRBV6-2/TRBV6-3; cdr3_aa: CASSQLASSTDTQYF; cdr3_nt: TGTGCCAGCAGTCAACTAGCGAGTAGCACAGATACGCAGTATTTT
j_call: TRBJ2-5; clone_size: -; d_call: TRBD2; cdr3_length: 20; v_call: TRBV20-1; cdr3_aa: CSAPSSQVVGTSGYQETQYF; cdr3_nt: TGCAGTGCTCCCTCTTCACAAGTGGTCGGGACTAGCGGGTATCAAGAGACCCAGTACTTC
j_call: TRBJ1-5; clone_size: many; d_call: -; cdr3_length: 13; v_call: TRBV7-2; cdr3_aa: CASSWDSNQPQHF; cdr3_nt: TGTGCCAGCAGCTGGGACAGCAATCAGCCCCAGCATTTT
j_call: TRBJ1-2; clone_size: -; d_call: -; cdr3_length: 13; v_call: TRBV7-2; cdr3_aa: CASSLEPNYGYTF; cdr3_nt: TGTGCCAGCAGCTTAGAACCTAACTATGGCTACACCTTC
j_call: TRBJ2-2; clone_size: many; d_call: -; cdr3_length: 17; v_call: TRBV5-5; cdr3_aa: CASSYWRNSGNTGELFF; cdr3_nt: TGTGCCAGCAGCTATTGGAGGAATAGCGGGAACACCGGGGAGCTGTTTTTT
j_call: TRBJ1-1; clone_size: many; d_call: -; cdr3_length: 17; v_call: TRBV7-2; cdr3_aa: CASSLLAPGGLNTEAFF; cdr3_nt: TGTGCCAGCAGCTTACTAGCTCCAGGCGGGCTGAACACTGAAGCTTTCTTT
j_call: TRBJ1-3; clone_size: many; d_call: -; cdr3_length: 16; v_call: TRBV4-2; cdr3_aa: CASSQDLVGRGNTIYF; cdr3_nt: TGTGCCAGCAGCCAAGATCTTGTTGGACGAGGAAACACCATATATTTT
j_call: TRBJ1-5; clone_size: -; d_call: TRBD1; cdr3_length: 16; v_call: TRBV12-3/TRBV12-4; cdr3_aa: CASSLETGALNQPQHF; cdr3_nt: TGTGCCAGCAGTTTAGAGACAGGGGCCCTCAATCAGCCCCAGCATTTT
j_call: TRBJ1-4; clone_size: many; d_call: -; cdr3_length: 11; v_call: TRBV29-1; cdr3_aa: CSVEADEKLFF; cdr3_nt: TGCAGCGTTGAAGCGGATGAAAAACTGTTTTTT
j_call: TRBJ2-1; clone_size: few; d_call: -; cdr3_length: 13; v_call: TRBV20-1; cdr3_aa: CSAFRTNRGEQFF; cdr3_nt: TGCAGTGCTTTCCGGACTAATCGGGGGGAGCAGTTCTTC
j_call: TRBJ2-7; clone_size: many; d_call: TRBD2; cdr3_length: 14; v_call: TRBV6-1; cdr3_aa: CASYLAGDSYEQYF; cdr3_nt: TGTGCCAGCTATCTGGCGGGAGATTCCTACGAGCAGTACTTC
j_call: TRBJ1-1; clone_size: many; d_call: -; cdr3_length: 13; v_call: TRBV7-8; cdr3_aa: CASSLGWDTEAFF; cdr3_nt: TGTGCCAGCAGCCTCGGGTGGGACACTGAAGCTTTCTTT
j_call: TRBJ2-2; clone_size: many; d_call: TRBD2; cdr3_length: 18; v_call: TRBV4-3; cdr3_aa: CASSQEASGGFGTGELFF; cdr3_nt: TGCGCCAGCAGCCAAGAGGCTAGCGGGGGGTTTGGCACCGGGGAGCTGTTTTTT
j_call: TRBJ2-4; clone_size: many; d_call: -; cdr3_length: 17; v_call: TRBV29-1; cdr3_aa: CSVEAARQGVGKNIQYF; cdr3_nt: TGCAGCGTTGAAGCGGCGAGGCAGGGAGTGGGCAAAAACATTCAGTACTTC
j_call: TRBJ1-2; clone_size: many; d_call: -; cdr3_length: 12; v_call: TRBV6-2/TRBV6-3; cdr3_aa: CASTDSDYGYTF; cdr3_nt: TGTGCCAGCACCGACAGCGACTATGGCTACACCTTC
j_call: TRBJ2-7; clone_size: many; d_call: -; cdr3_length: 13; v_call: TRBV28; cdr3_aa: CASSLSLNYEQYF; cdr3_nt: TGTGCCAGCAGTTTAAGTCTTAACTACGAGCAGTACTTC
j_call: TRBJ2-1; clone_size: many; d_call: -; cdr3_length: 13; v_call: TRBV5-1; cdr3_aa: CASRDTQANEQFF; cdr3_nt: TGCGCCAGCAGGGACACCCAGGCCAATGAGCAGTTCTTC
j_call: TRBJ1-1; clone_size: many; d_call: -; cdr3_length: 16; v_call: TRBV18; cdr3_aa: CASSPRTGRRDTEAFF; cdr3_nt: TGTGCCAGCTCACCACGGACGGGGAGGAGGGACACTGAAGCTTTCTTT
j_call: TRBJ2-3; clone_size: many; d_call: TRBD1; cdr3_length: 16; v_call: TRBV5-1; cdr3_aa: CASSSGTGGLGDTQYF; cdr3_nt: TGCGCCAGCAGCTCGGGGACAGGGGGCCTTGGAGATACGCAGTATTTT
j_call: TRBJ1-2; clone_size: -; d_call: -; cdr3_length: 15; v_call: TRBV4-3; cdr3_aa: CASSQDRLKIYGYTF; cdr3_nt: TGCGCCAGCAGCCAAGATCGGCTAAAGATCTATGGCTACACCTTC
j_call: TRBJ2-7; clone_size: many; d_call: -; cdr3_length: 14; v_call: TRBV10-3; cdr3_aa: CAISSSPASGEQYF; cdr3_nt: TGTGCCATCAGCTCCTCACCGGCATCTGGCGAGCAGTACTTC
j_call: TRBJ2-7; clone_size: many; d_call: -; cdr3_length: 13; v_call: TRBV7-2; cdr3_aa: CASSSGTYYEQYF; cdr3_nt: TGTGCCAGCAGCTCCGGGACTTACTACGAGCAGTACTTC
j_call: TRBJ1-2; clone_size: many; d_call: -; cdr3_length: 16; v_call: TRBV6-5; cdr3_aa: CASSYGGPTDNYGYTF; cdr3_nt: TGTGCCAGCAGTTACGGCGGTCCTACCGATAACTATGGCTACACCTTC
j_call: TRBJ2-3; clone_size: many; d_call: TRBD2; cdr3_length: 15; v_call: TRBV28; cdr3_aa: CASSPGTSDTDTQYF; cdr3_nt: TGTGCCAGCAGCCCCGGGACTAGCGACACAGATACGCAGTATTTT
j_call: TRBJ1-1; clone_size: many; d_call: -; cdr3_length: 14; v_call: TRBV5-6; cdr3_aa: CASSWTSVNTEAFF; cdr3_nt: TGTGCCAGCAGCTGGACAAGCGTGAACACTGAAGCTTTCTTT
j_call: TRBJ2-5; clone_size: -; d_call: -; cdr3_length: 16; v_call: TRBV7-2; cdr3_aa: CASSLGSGDYGETQYF; cdr3_nt: TGTGCCAGCAGCTTAGGGTCGGGCGATTATGGAGAGACCCAGTACTTC
j_call: TRBJ2-7; clone_size: few; d_call: -; cdr3_length: 18; v_call: TRBV18; cdr3_aa: CASSPDKPTGEGPYEQYF; cdr3_nt: TGTGCCAGCTCGCCCGATAAACCGACAGGAGAGGGGCCCTACGAGCAGTACTTC
j_call: TRBJ1-1; clone_size: many; d_call: -; cdr3_length: 12; v_call: TRBV19; cdr3_aa: CASSLGHSEAFF; cdr3_nt: TGTGCCAGTAGTTTGGGACATTCTGAAGCTTTCTTT
j_call: TRBJ2-1; clone_size: few; d_call: TRBD2; cdr3_length: 19; v_call: TRBV7-2; cdr3_aa: CASSLRPGLAGGRGNEQFF; cdr3_nt: TGTGCCAGCAGCTTGCGCCCGGGACTAGCGGGGGGCAGGGGCAATGAGCAGTTCTTC
j_call: TRBJ2-1; clone_size: many; d_call: -; cdr3_length: 15; v_call: TRBV5-1; cdr3_aa: CASSRTGGIVDEQFF; cdr3_nt: TGCGCCAGCAGCCGAACTGGTGGCATAGTGGATGAGCAGTTCTTC
j_call: TRBJ1-1; clone_size: many; d_call: -; cdr3_length: 12; v_call: TRBV7-9; cdr3_aa: CASSAPGSEAFF; cdr3_nt: TGTGCCAGCAGCGCCCCCGGGAGTGAAGCTTTCTTT
j_call: TRBJ2-3; clone_size: -; d_call: TRBD2; cdr3_length: 15; v_call: TRBV6-2/TRBV6-3; cdr3_aa: CASSYLLAGADTQYF; cdr3_nt: TGTGCCAGCAGTTACTTACTAGCGGGAGCAGATACGCAGTATTTT
j_call: TRBJ2-3; clone_size: many; d_call: -; cdr3_length: 15; v_call: TRBV20-1; cdr3_aa: CSASLRQGYTDTQYF; cdr3_nt: TGCAGTGCTAGCCTGCGGCAGGGCTACACAGATACGCAGTATTTT
j_call: TRBJ2-1; clone_size: many; d_call: -; cdr3_length: 14; v_call: TRBV25-1; cdr3_aa: CASSEFTAYNEQFF; cdr3_nt: TGTGCCAGCAGTGAATTCACAGCATACAATGAGCAGTTCTTC
j_call: TRBJ2-1; clone_size: few; d_call: TRBD2; cdr3_length: 16; v_call: TRBV4-3; cdr3_aa: CASSQYTSGPNNEQFF; cdr3_nt: TGCGCCAGCAGCCAATACACTAGCGGGCCCAACAATGAGCAGTTCTTC
j_call: TRBJ1-5; clone_size: many; d_call: -; cdr3_length: 15; v_call: TRBV27; cdr3_aa: CASSSRGTSNQPQHF; cdr3_nt: TGTGCCAGCAGTTCACGGGGAACTAGCAATCAGCCCCAGCATTTT
j_call: TRBJ1-5; clone_size: many; d_call: -; cdr3_length: 15; v_call: TRBV7-8; cdr3_aa: CASSLARQNLKPQHF; cdr3_nt: TGTGCCAGCAGCTTAGCCCGGCAGAACCTTAAGCCCCAGCATTTT
j_call: TRBJ1-5; clone_size: many; d_call: -; cdr3_length: 13; v_call: TRBV27; cdr3_aa: CASSVQINQPQHF; cdr3_nt: TGTGCCAGCAGTGTACAGATCAATCAGCCCCAGCATTTT
j_call: TRBJ2-7; clone_size: -; d_call: -; cdr3_length: 20; v_call: TRBV20-1; cdr3_aa: CSARSNLFDAVAGQNYEQYF; cdr3_nt: TGCAGTGCTAGGTCAAACCTCTTCGACGCCGTCGCGGGTCAAAACTACGAGCAGTACTTC
j_call: TRBJ2-2; clone_size: many; d_call: TRBD1; cdr3_length: 15; v_call: TRBV27; cdr3_aa: CASTPGTVNTGELFF; cdr3_nt: TGTGCCAGCACCCCCGGGACAGTGAACACCGGGGAGCTGTTTTTT
j_call: TRBJ2-7; clone_size: many; d_call: -; cdr3_length: 12; v_call: TRBV29-1; cdr3_aa: CSVISGSHEQYF; cdr3_nt: TGCAGCGTCATCTCAGGGAGCCACGAGCAGTACTTC
j_call: TRBJ1-1; clone_size: -; d_call: -; cdr3_length: 16; v_call: TRBV21-1; cdr3_aa: CASSKALSGANTEAFF; cdr3_nt: TGTGCCAGCAGCAAAGCGCTTTCTGGAGCAAACACTGAAGCTTTCTTT